This paragraph covers one TCR beta chain sequence. Its matching antigen is unknown. This entry is derived from a study of shared clonotypes between healthy human individuals. Points from the study as a whole: Four donors shared about 5% of their naive CD4 clonotypes. Collection of samples was limited to blood; tissue repertoires likely differ. Among the subsets, naive ones generally showed larger estimated richness than memory ones.

This CDR3 region has 14 residues. In germline, CDR1 is MNHEY, CDR2 SMNVEV (reference sequence). Trimming removed 6 bases from V and 6 bases from J, with 18 bases in between. Samples underwent the assay at deep level. Generated by immunoSEQ multiplex PCR, the TCRdb table keeps only in-frame clones and is missing some. The table includes under 2.5 million clones, around 93% detected once. The chain couples TRBV27 to TRBJ2-7, with D perhaps assigned TRBD1 or TRBD2 (5 bases each). The sample comprised naive CD4+ T cells from PBMCs. Subset denoted: CD45RA+ positively selected. The TCR was taken from a man younger than 30 in good health. Some clones in this sample may be carry-over from other donors' samples. The CDR3 sequence: CASRGTPLSVEQYF. In DNA form, the CDR3 reads TGTGCCAGCAGGGGGACCCCCCTATCTGTCGAGCAGTACTTC.